This TCR beta chain was profiled in a study of EBV T-cell therapy then PD-1 blockade in nasopharyngeal carcinoma (dated by TCRdb to the early 2020s). Genomic DNA was extracted from sorted cells using the Qiagen DNeasy Kit. Deep sequencing of the TCR beta chain was done on the immunoSEQ platform. The authors' pipeline ran thus. The immunoSEQ Analyzer software was used to analyze the repertoire data. Held by TCRdb, this immuneACCESS table contains in-frame sequences only and omits some clones. Under half of the omission traces to an unresolved V gene where checked; the cause of the rest is unknown. V, J and clone size reflect that table, while D and trimming were determined from the DNA. Recorded for this sample are 13,000 to 15,000 clones; 84% of them occurred a single time. Approximately 30% of the sample lies in the top ten. The CDR1 and CDR2 encoded by the germline V gene (reference sequence) are SGHKS and YYEKEE. V was cut back by 1 base and J by 0 bases, leaving a gap of 11 bases between them. Including cysteine and phenylalanine, the CDR3 has 15 amino acids. Here the CDR3 DNA is all that survives: 45 bases in frame from base 1.

Interpreted using the paper, the treatment or condition label stands for: AdE1-LMPpoly-expanded autologous EBV-specific T-cell therapy followed by anti-PD-1 nivolumab. Worth noting for this clone: The antigen it binds to is not known. Qualities for individual bases were not recorded, and no much larger clone is one base off.

The sequencing here drew on CD8+ T cells from blood, taken at day 105 from a patient whose treatment included autologous EBV-specific T cells and nivolumab. The rearrangement joined TRBV5-5 to TRBJ2-7, with the identity of the D gene unclear. The TCR sequence derives from a middle-aged man with nasopharyngeal carcinoma. The CDR3 is CASSLFSETSYEQYF. Here is the DNA: TGTGCCAGCAGCTTGTTCTCAGAGACCTCCTACGAGCAGTACTTC.